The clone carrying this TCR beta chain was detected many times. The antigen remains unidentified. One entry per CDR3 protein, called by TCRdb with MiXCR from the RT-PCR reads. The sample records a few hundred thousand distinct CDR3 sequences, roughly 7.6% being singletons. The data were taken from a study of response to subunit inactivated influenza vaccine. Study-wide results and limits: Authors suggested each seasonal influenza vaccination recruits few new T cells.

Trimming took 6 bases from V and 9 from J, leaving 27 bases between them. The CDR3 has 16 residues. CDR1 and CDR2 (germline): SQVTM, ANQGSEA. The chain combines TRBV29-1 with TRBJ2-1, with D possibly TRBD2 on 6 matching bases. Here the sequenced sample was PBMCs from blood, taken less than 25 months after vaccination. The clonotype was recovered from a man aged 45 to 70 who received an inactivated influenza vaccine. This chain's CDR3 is CSVSSRRRGRGGEQFF. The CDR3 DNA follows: TGCAGCGTCTCTTCCCGGCGGCGGGGACGGGGAGGTGAGCAGTTCTTC.